This T cell receptor (beta chain) derives from a study of blood T cell repertoires in COVID-19. Assay used: immunoSEQ multiplex PCR; TCRdb lists only in-frame clones, some missing. Counted here are about 210,000 clones, approximately 91% occurring once; the ten biggest clones make up around 1.6%. From germline, CDR1 is SEHNR and CDR2 FQNEAQ (reference sequence). V lost 7 bases and J lost 4, with 13 bases in between. The length of the CDR3 is 13 residues. The chain couples TRBV7-9 to TRBJ1-2, with a possible D match to TRBD1 (5 bases). This sequence originates from a man aged 18 to 29 with active or convalescent COVID-19. The sample consisted of peripheral blood. The CDR3 DNA reads as TGTGCCAGCACTAGTGGGGGGATCTATGGCTACACCTTC. Its translation is CASTSGGIYGYTF.